Presented here are 19 T cell receptor beta chains from one specimen sequenced in a study of blood T cell repertoires in COVID-19. The data were produced by immunoSEQ multiplex PCR, yet TCRdb's version contains in-frame clones alone and is incomplete. The table has about 250,000 clones, about 79% seen once. The sequencing input was peripheral blood. These receptors were collected from a man at least 80 years old with acute or convalescent COVID-19.

The chain employs TRBV3-1 (or the pseudogene TRBV3-2) and TRBJ1-6; maybe TRBD1 (5 bases). Deletions cut 1 base from V and 10 bases from J, with 11 bases between. The length of the CDR3 is 14 residues. Germline lookup yields CDR1 LGHDT and CDR2 YNNKEL (reference sequence). The CDR3 loop reads CASSQGEGRSPLHF. In DNA, the CDR3 is TGTGCCAGCAGCCAAGGGGAGGGGAGGTCACCCCTCCACTTT.

The chain uses TRBV10-2 and TRBJ2-7; 7 bases fit TRBD2. Germline V CDR1 and CDR2: WSHSY, SAAADI. The CDR3 spans 13 residues. V lost 6 bases, J lost 2 bases, and 4 bases stayed unmatched. CDR3 in amino acids: CASSPRGAYEQYF. The CDR3 nucleotides are TGCGCCAGCAGCCCCCGGGGGGCCTACGAGCAGTACTTC.

The chain has TRBV2 and TRBJ2-1, with a possible D match to TRBD2 (6 bases). The CDR3 covers 14 residues. Germline CDR1 SNHLY, CDR2 FYNNEI. The CDR3 spells CATRAGSSYNEQFF. Here the CDR3 DNA reads TGTGCGACTAGGGCCGGAAGCTCCTACAATGAGCAGTTCTTC.

The V and J genes are TRBV10-3 and TRBJ2-7; 12 bases align to TRBD1. CDR3 size: 16 residues. Losses at the gene ends were 6 bases for V and 4 bases for J; bases not matched to a gene: 10. From germline, CDR1 is ENHRY and CDR2 SYGVKD. The CDR3 bases are TGTGCCATCAGGAAGGGGACAGGGGGCGTTTTTTACGAGCAGTACTTC. This encodes CAIRKGTGGVFYEQYF.

The chain uses TRBV7-2 and TRBJ2-2, with D maybe TRBD1 (6 bases). The CDR3 spans 16 residues. The V end was cut by 1 base, the J end by 6 bases, with 15 bases between. From germline, CDR1 is SGHTA and CDR2 FQGNSA. The CDR3 DNA follows: TGTGCCAGCAGCTTAGGCGCAGGGGTAGTGCCCGGGGAGCTGTTTTTT. Residues: CASSLGAGVVPGELFF.

This clone turned up a few times. The rearrangement joins TRBV19 to TRBJ2-3; 9 bases fit TRBD2. V lost 5 bases, J lost 5 bases, and 8 bases stayed unmatched. The CDR3 totals 15 residues. The germline gives CDR1 LNHDA, CDR2 SQIVND (reference sequence). For the CDR3, the DNA is TGTGCCAGTAGTCAGGGACTAGCTTTGGGAGATACGCAGTATTTT. This sequence encodes CASSQGLALGDTQYF.

The chain uses TRBV15 and TRBJ1-4; TRBD1 matches 8 bases. CDR1 and CDR2 from the germline V gene are LNHNV and YYDKDF (reference sequence). Trimming removed 5 bases from V and 5 bases from J; junction bases left unmatched: 4. CDR3 length: 14 residues. The CDR3 here is CATSGRTGNEKLFF. In nucleotides, the CDR3 is TGTGCCACCAGCGGCCGGACAGGGAATGAAAAACTGTTTTTT.

V usage is TRBV24-1 and J usage is TRBJ2-3; TRBD1 matches at 12 bases. This CDR3 spans 15 amino acids. The germline V gene encodes CDR1 KGHDR and CDR2 SFDVKD. V gave up 2 bases and J gave up 9 bases; unmatched junction bases: 5. The CDR3 spells CATSDSPGTGGTQYF. The CDR3 DNA is TGTGCCACCAGTGATTCCCCCGGGACAGGGGGCACGCAGTATTTT.

The chain has TRBV19 and TRBJ1-1; D ambiguous. The ends were cut back, 3 bases at V and 1 base at J, with 9 bases in the middle. The CDR3 runs to 14 residues. CDR1 and CDR2 (germline): LNHDA, SQIVND (reference sequence). Here the CDR3 reads CASSMREANTEAFF. The DNA of the CDR3 is TGTGCCAGTAGTATGAGGGAAGCGAACACTGAAGCTTTCTTT. The full variable domain, in which reference TRBV19 and TRBJ1-1 provide the parts outside the CDR3, is DGGITQSPKYLFRKEGQNVTLSCEQNLNHDAMYWYRQDPGQGLRLIYYSQIVNDFQKGDIAEGYSVSREKKESFPLTVTSAQKNPTAFYLCASSMREANTEAFFGQGTRLTVV.

Concerning this clone: Other DNA variants within this sample encode the same CDR3. This rearrangement joins TRBV18 to TRBJ2-3, with TRBD2 identical over 9 bases. The length of the CDR3 is 14 residues. CDR1 and CDR2 (germline): KGHSH, LQKENI. The J segment lost 3 bases and the V segment lost 3 bases, leaving 1 base of the junction unmatched. The DNA of the CDR3 is TGTGCCAGCTCACCGACTAGCGGAACAGATACGCAGTATTTT. It codes for CASSPTSGTDTQYF.

The V gene is TRBV19, the J gene TRBJ2-7; TRBD1 matches 8 bases. The CDR3 extends over 15 amino acids. Germline V CDR1 and CDR2: LNHDA, SQIVND (reference sequence). The V segment lost 4 bases and the J segment 4 bases; nucleotides outside the gene matches: 9. As DNA, the CDR3 is TGTGCCAGTAGTAAGAGACAGGGGCAGATATACGAGCAGTACTTC. Protein product: CASSKRQGQIYEQYF.

The chain uses TRBV11-2 and TRBJ1-2; 8 bases are shared with TRBD1. CDR1 and CDR2 from the germline V gene are SGHAT and FQNNGV. The V gene end was trimmed by 6 bases and the J gene end by 5 bases; junction bases not matched to a gene: 5. The CDR3 is made up of 13 amino acids. CDR3 nucleotides: TGTGCCAGCAGTCTGACAGGGGAATATGGCTACACCTTC. Its protein is CASSLTGEYGYTF.

The rearrangement joins TRBV5-1 to TRBJ2-2; 11 positions agree with TRBD2. Germline V lookup: CDR1 SGHRS, CDR2 YFSETQ. This CDR3 is 15 amino acids long. The V and J ends lost 4 bases and 3 bases, in that order; junction bases with no gene match: 2. CDR3 residues: CASSLLAGDTGELFF. The CDR3 region has the DNA TGCGCCAGCAGCCTACTAGCGGGGGACACCGGGGAGCTGTTTTTT.

The CDR3: CASRRAPGATEAFF. The CDR3 region has the DNA TGTGCCAGCAGAAGGGCCCCAGGGGCTACTGAAGCTTTCTTT. The chain employs TRBV5-8 and TRBJ1-1; D is perhaps TRBD1 (6 bases). The V end lost 5 bases, the J end lost 5 bases, and 16 bases lay between the germline ends. CDR1 is SGHTS and CDR2 is YDEGEE in the germline V gene. CDR3 length equals 14 residues.

V is TRBV6-5 and J is TRBJ2-1, with TRBD1 identical over 7 bases. Germline V lookup: CDR1 MNHEY, CDR2 SVGAGI. The CDR3 contains 15 residues. The junction had 13 bases not matched to a gene; V was cut back by 6 bases and J by 8 bases. The CDR3 region is CASRDRDLVYDEQFF. As DNA, the CDR3 is TGTGCCAGCAGAGACAGGGATTTAGTGTATGATGAGCAGTTCTTC.

This sequence joins TRBV2 and TRBJ2-3; 9 nucleotides line up with TRBD2. From germline, CDR1 is SNHLY and CDR2 FYNNEI. V was clipped by 6 bases and J by 0 bases; unmatched bases: 13. CDR3 length: 18 residues. The CDR3 DNA follows: TGTGCCAGCAGCGGTCGGGTAGCGGGGGAGCTAAGCACAGATACGCAGTATTTT. Translation: CASSGRVAGELSTDTQYF.

This sequence joins TRBV27 and TRBJ2-4; weak D call: TRBD2 (7 bases). The CDR3 totals 15 residues. V gave up 6 bases and J gave up 1 base, with 13 bases separating them. Looked up from germline, CDR1 is MNHEY and CDR2 is SMNVEV (reference sequence). In nucleotides, the CDR3 is TGTGCCAGCAGCTTTGGGGGGGCGGCCAAAAACATTCAGTACTTC. Residues: CASSFGGAAKNIQYF.

This rearrangement joins TRBV5-1 to TRBJ2-3; D perhaps matches TRBD2 (6 bases). The length of the CDR3 is 14 residues. Trimming took off 3 bases at V and 4 bases at J, with 12 bases between the two ends. Looked up from germline, CDR1 is SGHRS and CDR2 is YFSETQ. Here the CDR3 reads CASSYRSGADTQYF. CDR3 bases: TGCGCCAGCAGCTACCGTTCGGGGGCAGATACGCAGTATTTT.

This clone was counted only a few times. This chain uses TRBV6-4 with TRBJ1-1, with 7 bases aligning to TRBD1. There are 14 residues in the CDR3. Losses at the gene ends were 6 bases for V and 4 bases for J; bases not matched to a gene: 8. CDR1 and CDR2 (germline): MRHNA, SNTAGT. The CDR3 protein is CASSLQGGSTEAFF. The CDR3, as DNA: TGTGCCAGCAGCCTGCAGGGGGGTAGCACTGAAGCTTTCTTT.